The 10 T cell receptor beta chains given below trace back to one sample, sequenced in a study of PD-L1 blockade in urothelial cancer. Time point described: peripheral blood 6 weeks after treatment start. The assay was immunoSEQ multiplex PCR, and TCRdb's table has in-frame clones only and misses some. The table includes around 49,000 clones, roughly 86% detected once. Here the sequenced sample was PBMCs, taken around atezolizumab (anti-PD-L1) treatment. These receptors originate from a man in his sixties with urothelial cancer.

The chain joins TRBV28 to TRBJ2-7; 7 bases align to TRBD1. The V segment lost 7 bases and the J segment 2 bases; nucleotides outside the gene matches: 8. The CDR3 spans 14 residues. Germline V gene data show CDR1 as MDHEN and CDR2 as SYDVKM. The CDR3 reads CASTLTGIPYEQYF. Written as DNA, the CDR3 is TGTGCCAGCACCCTGACAGGGATACCCTACGAGCAGTACTTC.

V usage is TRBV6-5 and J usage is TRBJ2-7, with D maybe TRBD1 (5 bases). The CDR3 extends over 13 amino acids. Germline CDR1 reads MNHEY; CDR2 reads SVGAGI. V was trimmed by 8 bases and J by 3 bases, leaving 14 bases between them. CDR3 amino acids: CASRRVLGYEQYF. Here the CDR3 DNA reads TGTGCCAGCCGCAGGGTTCTCGGCTACGAGCAGTACTTC.

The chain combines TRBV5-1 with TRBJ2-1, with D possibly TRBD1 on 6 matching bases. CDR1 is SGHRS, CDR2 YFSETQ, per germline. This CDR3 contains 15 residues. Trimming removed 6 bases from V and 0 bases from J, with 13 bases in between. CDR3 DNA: TGCGCCAGCAACCCTGGGGGCGGCTCCTACAATGAGCAGTTCTTC. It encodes CASNPGGGSYNEQFF.

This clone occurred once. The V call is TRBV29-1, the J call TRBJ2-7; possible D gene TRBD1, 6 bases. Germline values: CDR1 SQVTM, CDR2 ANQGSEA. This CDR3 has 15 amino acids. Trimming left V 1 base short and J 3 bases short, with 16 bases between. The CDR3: CSVEGTDSSNYEQYF. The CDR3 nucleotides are TGCAGCGTTGAAGGTACGGACAGCTCGAACTACGAGCAGTACTTC.

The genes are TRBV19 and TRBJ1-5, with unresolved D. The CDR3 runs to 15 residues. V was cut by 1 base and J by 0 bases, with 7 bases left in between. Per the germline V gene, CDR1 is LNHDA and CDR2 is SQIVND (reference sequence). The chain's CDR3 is CASSIGGYSNQPQHF. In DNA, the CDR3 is TGTGCCAGTAGTATAGGAGGGTATAGCAATCAGCCCCAGCATTTT.

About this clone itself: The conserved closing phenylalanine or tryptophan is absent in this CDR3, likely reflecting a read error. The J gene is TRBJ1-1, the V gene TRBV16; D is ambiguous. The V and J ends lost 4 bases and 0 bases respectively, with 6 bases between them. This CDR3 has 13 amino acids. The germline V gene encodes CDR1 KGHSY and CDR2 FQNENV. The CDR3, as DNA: TGTGCCAGCAGCCCCGACATGAACACTGAAGCTTTCCTT. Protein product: CASSPDMNTEAFL.

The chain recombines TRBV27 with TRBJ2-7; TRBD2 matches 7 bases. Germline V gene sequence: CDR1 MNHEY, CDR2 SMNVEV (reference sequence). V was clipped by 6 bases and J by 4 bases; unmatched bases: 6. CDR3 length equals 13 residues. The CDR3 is CASSRDYPYEQYF. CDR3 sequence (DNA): TGTGCCAGCAGCCGGGACTACCCTTACGAGCAGTACTTC.

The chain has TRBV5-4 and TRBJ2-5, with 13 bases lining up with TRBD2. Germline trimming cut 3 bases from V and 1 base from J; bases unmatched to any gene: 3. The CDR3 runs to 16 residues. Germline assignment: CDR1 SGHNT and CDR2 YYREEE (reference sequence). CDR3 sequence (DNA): TGTGCCAGCAGCTCGGGACTAGCGGGAACCCAAGAGACCCAGTACTTC. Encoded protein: CASSSGLAGTQETQYF.

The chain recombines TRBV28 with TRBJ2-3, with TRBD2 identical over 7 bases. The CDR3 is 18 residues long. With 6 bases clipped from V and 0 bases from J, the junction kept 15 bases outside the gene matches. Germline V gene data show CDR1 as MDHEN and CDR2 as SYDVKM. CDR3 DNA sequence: TGTGCCAGCAGCCCGGAGGGCCTGGGGGGGGGAAGCACAGATACGCAGTATTTT. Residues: CASSPEGLGGGSTDTQYF.

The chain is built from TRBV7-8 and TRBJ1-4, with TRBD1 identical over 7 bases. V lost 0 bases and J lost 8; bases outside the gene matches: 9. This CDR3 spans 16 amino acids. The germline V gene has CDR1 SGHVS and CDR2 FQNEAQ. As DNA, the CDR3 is TGTGCCAGCAGCTTAGCCCAAATGGCAGGGGGAGAAAAACTGTTTTTT. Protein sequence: CASSLAQMAGGEKLFF.